A selection of T cell receptor beta chains follows, all from one sample in a study of shared clonotypes between healthy human individuals. Profiling relied on immunoSEQ multiplex PCR, and the TCRdb table lists in-frame clones only, not all of them. The table shows about 1.1 million clones, with 75% to 85% occurring only once. The specimen sequenced was memory CD4+ T cells from PBMCs. The source of these receptors is a man between 18 and 35 years old in good health. Some clones in this sample may be carry-over from other donors' samples. CDR3s include the opening cysteine and the closing phenylalanine or tryptophan. The order of the fields is D gene, J gene, V gene, CDR3 protein. The D gene is left open where the match is weak.

d_call: TRBD1; j_call: TRBJ1-1; v_call: TRBV10-3; cdr3_aa: CAISERRGDTEAFF
d_call: -; j_call: TRBJ1-1; v_call: TRBV6-5; cdr3_aa: CASSLLGGRGRAFF
d_call: -; j_call: TRBJ2-1; v_call: TRBV7-2; cdr3_aa: CASSSVGNNEQFF
d_call: TRBD1; j_call: TRBJ2-5; v_call: TRBV12-5; cdr3_aa: CASGSSLTGGYETQYF
d_call: -; j_call: TRBJ2-7; v_call: TRBV5-1; cdr3_aa: CASSFRGGTYEQYF
d_call: -; j_call: TRBJ1-1; v_call: TRBV21-1; cdr3_aa: CASSPGQGAIGATEAFF
d_call: -; j_call: TRBJ2-7; v_call: TRBV27; cdr3_aa: CASSFLGGRSYEQYF
d_call: -; j_call: TRBJ2-1; v_call: TRBV7-3; cdr3_aa: CASSSRIRWTRSTDYNEQFF
d_call: -; j_call: TRBJ2-7; v_call: TRBV15; cdr3_aa: CATSRERHNNEQYF
d_call: TRBD2; j_call: TRBJ2-3; v_call: TRBV5-1; cdr3_aa: CASRDLAGTDTQYF
d_call: -; j_call: TRBJ1-5; v_call: TRBV5-8; cdr3_aa: CASSLGTTYSNQPQHF
d_call: -; j_call: TRBJ1-1; v_call: TRBV6-1; cdr3_aa: CASSEQGLTEAFF
d_call: TRBD2; j_call: TRBJ2-7; v_call: TRBV4-2; cdr3_aa: CASSSRLAGGPEQYF
d_call: TRBD1; j_call: TRBJ1-2; v_call: TRBV30; cdr3_aa: CAWSARQGASGYTF
d_call: -; j_call: TRBJ2-7; v_call: TRBV7-9; cdr3_aa: CASSKAGHKIYEQYF
d_call: TRBD2; j_call: TRBJ2-7; v_call: TRBV28; cdr3_aa: CASSQTSGRVGEQYF
d_call: TRBD2; j_call: TRBJ2-3; v_call: TRBV5-6; cdr3_aa: CASSRAPGLAETDTQYF
d_call: TRBD2; j_call: TRBJ2-5; v_call: TRBV4-1; cdr3_aa: CASSKTELAGETETQYF
d_call: -; j_call: TRBJ1-6; v_call: TRBV5-1; cdr3_aa: CASSLASDRQSPLHF
d_call: TRBD1; j_call: TRBJ1-5; v_call: TRBV4-3; cdr3_aa: CASSQGTGGQPQHF